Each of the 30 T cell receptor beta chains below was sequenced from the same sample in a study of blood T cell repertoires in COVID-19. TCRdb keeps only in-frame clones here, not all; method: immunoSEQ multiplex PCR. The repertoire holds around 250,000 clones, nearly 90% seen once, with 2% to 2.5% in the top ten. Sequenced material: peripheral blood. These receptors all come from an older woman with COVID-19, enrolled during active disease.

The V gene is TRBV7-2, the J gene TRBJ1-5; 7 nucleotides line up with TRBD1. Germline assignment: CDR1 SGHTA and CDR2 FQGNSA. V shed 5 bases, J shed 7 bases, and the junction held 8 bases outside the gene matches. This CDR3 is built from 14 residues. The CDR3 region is CASSPDRVGQPQHF. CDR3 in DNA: TGTGCCAGCAGCCCAGACAGGGTAGGACAGCCCCAGCATTTT.

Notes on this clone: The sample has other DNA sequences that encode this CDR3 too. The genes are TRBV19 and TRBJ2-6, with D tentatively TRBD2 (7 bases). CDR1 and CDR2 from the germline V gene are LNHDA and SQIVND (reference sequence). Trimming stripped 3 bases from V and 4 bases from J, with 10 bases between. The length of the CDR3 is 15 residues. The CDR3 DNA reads TGTGCCAGTAGTATTGGGGGGGCGGGGGCCAACGTCCTGACTTTC. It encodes CASSIGGAGANVLTF.

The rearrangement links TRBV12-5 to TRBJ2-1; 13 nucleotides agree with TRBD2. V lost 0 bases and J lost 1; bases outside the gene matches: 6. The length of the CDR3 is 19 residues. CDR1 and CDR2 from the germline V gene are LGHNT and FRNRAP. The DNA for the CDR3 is TGTGCTAGTGGTTTGGTTAGACTAGCGGGGGGCCTGTCCTACAATGAGCAGTTCTTC. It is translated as CASGLVRLAGGLSYNEQFF.

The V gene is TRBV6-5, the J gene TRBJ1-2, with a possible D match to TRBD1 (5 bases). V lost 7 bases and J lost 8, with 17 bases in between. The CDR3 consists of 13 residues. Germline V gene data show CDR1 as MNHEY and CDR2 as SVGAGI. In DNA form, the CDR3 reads TGTGCCAGCACGAGCGGCGGGGCGGAGGGCTACACCTTC. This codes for CASTSGGAEGYTF.

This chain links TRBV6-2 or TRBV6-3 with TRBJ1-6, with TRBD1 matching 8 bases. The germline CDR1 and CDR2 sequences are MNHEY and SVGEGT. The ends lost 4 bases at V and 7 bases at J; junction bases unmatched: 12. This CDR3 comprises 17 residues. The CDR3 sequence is CASSSAGTGGINSPLHF. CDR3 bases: TGTGCCAGCAGTTCAGCCGGGACAGGTGGGATAAATTCACCCCTCCACTTT.

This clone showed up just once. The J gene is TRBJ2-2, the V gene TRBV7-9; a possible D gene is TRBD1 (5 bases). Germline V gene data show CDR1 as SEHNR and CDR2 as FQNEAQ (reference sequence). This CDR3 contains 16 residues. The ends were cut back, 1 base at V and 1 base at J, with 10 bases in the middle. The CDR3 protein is CASSLGRALNTGELFF. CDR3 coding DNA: TGTGCCAGCAGCTTAGGCAGGGCGTTGAACACCGGGGAGCTGTTTTTT.

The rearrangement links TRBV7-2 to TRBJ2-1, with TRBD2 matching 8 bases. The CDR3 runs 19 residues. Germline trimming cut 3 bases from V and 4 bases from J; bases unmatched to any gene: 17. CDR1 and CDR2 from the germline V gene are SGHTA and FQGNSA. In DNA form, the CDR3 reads TGTGCCAGCAGCTTGATCGATTCCCCGGGGGGGCGCTTTTACAATGAGCAGTTCTTC. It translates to CASSLIDSPGGRFYNEQFF.

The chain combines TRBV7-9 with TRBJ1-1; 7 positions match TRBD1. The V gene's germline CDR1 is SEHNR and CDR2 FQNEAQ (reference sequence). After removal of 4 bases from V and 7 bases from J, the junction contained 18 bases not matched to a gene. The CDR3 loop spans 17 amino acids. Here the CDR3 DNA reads TGTGCCAGCAGCTCAACCAAGACCAGGGCTCCAGGGGGTGAAGCTTTCTTT. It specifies CASSSTKTRAPGGEAFF.

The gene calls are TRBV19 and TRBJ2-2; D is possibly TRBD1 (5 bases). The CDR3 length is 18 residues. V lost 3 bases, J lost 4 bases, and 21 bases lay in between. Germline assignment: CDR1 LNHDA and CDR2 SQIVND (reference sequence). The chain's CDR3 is CASSISTDIRRITGELFF. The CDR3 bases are TGTGCCAGTAGTATTTCGACAGACATCCGACGGATCACCGGGGAGCTGTTTTTT.

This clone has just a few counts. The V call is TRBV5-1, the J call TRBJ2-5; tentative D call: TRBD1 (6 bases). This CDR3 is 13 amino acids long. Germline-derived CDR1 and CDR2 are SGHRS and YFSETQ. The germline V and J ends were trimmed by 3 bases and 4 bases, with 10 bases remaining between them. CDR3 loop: CASSYQGTETQYF. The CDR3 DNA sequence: TGCGCCAGCAGCTACCAGGGGACAGAGACCCAGTACTTC.

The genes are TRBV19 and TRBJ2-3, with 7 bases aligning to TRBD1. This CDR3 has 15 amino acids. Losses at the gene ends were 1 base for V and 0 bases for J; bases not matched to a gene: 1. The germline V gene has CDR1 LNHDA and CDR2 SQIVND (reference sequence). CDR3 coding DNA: TGTGCCAGTAGTATAGCGACAGGGAGCACAGATACGCAGTATTTT. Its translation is CASSIATGSTDTQYF.

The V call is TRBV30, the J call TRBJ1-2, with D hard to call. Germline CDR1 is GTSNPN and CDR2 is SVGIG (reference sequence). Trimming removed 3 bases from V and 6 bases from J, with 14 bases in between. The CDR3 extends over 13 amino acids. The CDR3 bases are TGTGCCTGGAGGAGGGTTTCAATAGATGGCTACACCTTC. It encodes CAWRRVSIDGYTF.

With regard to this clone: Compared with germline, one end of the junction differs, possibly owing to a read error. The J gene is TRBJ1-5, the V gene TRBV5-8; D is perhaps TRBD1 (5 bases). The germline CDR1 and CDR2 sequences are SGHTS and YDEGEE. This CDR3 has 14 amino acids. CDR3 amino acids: CASRLGQERQPQHF. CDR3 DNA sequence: TGTGCCAGCAGATTGGGGCAGGAAAGACAGCCCCAGCATTTT.

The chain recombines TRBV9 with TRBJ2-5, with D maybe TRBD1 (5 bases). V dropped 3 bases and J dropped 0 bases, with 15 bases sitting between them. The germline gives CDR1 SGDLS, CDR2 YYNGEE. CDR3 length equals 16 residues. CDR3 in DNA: TGTGCCAGCAGCGCCGGCAGGGTCAGGGACCAAGAGACCCAGTACTTC. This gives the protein CASSAGRVRDQETQYF.

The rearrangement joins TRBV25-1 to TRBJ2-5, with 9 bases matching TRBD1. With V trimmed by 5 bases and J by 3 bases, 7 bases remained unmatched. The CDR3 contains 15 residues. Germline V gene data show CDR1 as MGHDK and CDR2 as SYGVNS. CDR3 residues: CASSSLGQGEETQYF. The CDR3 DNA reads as TGTGCCAGCAGTAGCCTGGGACAGGGCGAAGAGACCCAGTACTTC.

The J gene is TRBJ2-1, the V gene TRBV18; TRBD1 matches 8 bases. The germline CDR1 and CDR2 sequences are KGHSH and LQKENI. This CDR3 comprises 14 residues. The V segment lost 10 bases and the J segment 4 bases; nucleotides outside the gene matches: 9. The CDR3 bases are TGTGCCACCTCTACCGACAGGGGATACAATGAGCAGTTCTTC. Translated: CATSTDRGYNEQFF.

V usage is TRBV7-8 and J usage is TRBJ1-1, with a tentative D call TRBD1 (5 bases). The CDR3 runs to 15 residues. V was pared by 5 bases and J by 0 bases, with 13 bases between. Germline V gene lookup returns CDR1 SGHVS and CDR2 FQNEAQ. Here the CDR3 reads CASSVRGGMNTEAFF. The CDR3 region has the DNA TGTGCCAGCAGCGTAAGGGGAGGGATGAACACTGAAGCTTTCTTT.

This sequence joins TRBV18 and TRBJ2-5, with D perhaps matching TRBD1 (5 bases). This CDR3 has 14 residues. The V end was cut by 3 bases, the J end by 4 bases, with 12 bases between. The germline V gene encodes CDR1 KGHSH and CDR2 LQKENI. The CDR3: CASSPNKGRETQYF. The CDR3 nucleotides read TGTGCCAGCTCACCTAACAAGGGGCGAGAGACCCAGTACTTC.

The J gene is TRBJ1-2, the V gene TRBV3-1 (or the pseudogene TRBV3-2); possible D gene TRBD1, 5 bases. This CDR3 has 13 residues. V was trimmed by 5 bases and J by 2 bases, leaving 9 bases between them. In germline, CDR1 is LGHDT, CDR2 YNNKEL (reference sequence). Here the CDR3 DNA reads TGTGCCAGCAGCGCTGGGGGGAACTATGGCTACACCTTC. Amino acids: CASSAGGNYGYTF.

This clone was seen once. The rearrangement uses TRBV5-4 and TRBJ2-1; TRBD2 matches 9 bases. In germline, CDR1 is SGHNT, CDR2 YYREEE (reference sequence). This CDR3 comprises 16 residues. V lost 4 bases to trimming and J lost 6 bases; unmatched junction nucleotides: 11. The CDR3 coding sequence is TGTGCCAGCAGCCCGAAGGCGGGGGGGGCTGGCAATGAGCAGTTCTTC. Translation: CASSPKAGGAGNEQFF. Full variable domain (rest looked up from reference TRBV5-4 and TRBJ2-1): ETGVTQSPTHLIKTRGQQVTLRCSSQSGHNTVSWYQQALGQGPQFIFQYYREEENGRGNFPPRFSGLQFPNYSSELNVNALELDDSALYLCASSPKAGGAGNEQFFGPGTRLTVL.

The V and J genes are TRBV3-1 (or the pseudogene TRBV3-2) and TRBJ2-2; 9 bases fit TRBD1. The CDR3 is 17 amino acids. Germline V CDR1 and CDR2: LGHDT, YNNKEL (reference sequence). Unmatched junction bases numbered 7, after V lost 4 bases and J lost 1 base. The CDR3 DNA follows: TGTGCCAGCAGCCTGCGTCCGGGACAGGGGAACACCGGGGAGCTGTTTTTT. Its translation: CASSLRPGQGNTGELFF.

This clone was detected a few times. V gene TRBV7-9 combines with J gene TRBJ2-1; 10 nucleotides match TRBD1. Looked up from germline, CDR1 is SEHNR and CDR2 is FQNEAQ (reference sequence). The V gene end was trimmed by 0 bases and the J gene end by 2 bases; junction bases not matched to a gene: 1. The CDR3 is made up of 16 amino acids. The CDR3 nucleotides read TGTGCCAGCAGCTTAGCGGGACAGGGGACCTACAATGAGCAGTTCTTC. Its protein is CASSLAGQGTYNEQFF.

The CDR3: CASSFLRYNEQFF. The CDR3 DNA reads as TGTGCCAGCAGTTTTTTGCGCTACAATGAGCAGTTCTTC. The chain carries TRBV12-3 or TRBV12-4 and TRBJ2-1; no firm D call. The CDR3 totals 13 residues. The germline V and J ends were trimmed by 3 bases and 3 bases, with 6 bases remaining between them.

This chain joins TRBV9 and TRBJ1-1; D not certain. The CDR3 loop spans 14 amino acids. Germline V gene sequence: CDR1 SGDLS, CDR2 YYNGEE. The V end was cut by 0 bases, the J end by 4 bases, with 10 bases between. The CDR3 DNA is TGTGCCAGCAGCGTAGTTCTGGGAGGCACTGAAGCTTTCTTT. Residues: CASSVVLGGTEAFF. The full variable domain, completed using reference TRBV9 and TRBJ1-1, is DSGVTQTPKHLITATGQRVTLRCSPRSGDLSVYWYQQSLDQGLQFLIQYYNGEERAKGNILERFSAQQFPDLHSELNLSSLELGDSALYFCASSVVLGGTEAFFGQGTRLTVV.

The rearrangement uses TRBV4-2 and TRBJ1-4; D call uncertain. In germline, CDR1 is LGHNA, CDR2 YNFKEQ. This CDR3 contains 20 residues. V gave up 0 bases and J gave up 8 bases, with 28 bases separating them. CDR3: CASSQDLASGSRGGSEKLFF. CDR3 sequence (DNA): TGTGCCAGCAGCCAAGATTTGGCCTCTGGGTCTCGCGGAGGAAGCGAAAAACTGTTTTTT.

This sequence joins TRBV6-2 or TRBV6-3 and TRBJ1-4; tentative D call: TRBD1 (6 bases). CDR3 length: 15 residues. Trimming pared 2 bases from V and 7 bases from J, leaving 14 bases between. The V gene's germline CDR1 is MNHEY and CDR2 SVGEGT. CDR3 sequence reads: CASSYEGGRSEKLFF. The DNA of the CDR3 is TGTGCCAGCAGTTACGAAGGGGGAAGGAGTGAAAAACTGTTTTTT.

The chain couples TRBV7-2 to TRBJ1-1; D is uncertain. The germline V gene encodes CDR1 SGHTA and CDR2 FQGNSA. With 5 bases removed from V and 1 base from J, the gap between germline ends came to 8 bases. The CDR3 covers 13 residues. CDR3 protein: CASSPLRNTEAFF. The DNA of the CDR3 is TGTGCCAGCAGCCCCCTCCGGAACACTGAAGCTTTCTTT.

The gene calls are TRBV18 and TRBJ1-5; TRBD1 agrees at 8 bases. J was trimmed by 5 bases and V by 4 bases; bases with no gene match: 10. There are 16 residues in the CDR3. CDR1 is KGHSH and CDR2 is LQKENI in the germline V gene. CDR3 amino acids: CASSRGTGISDQPQHF. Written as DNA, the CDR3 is TGTGCCAGCTCACGTGGGACAGGAATTTCGGATCAGCCCCAGCATTTT.

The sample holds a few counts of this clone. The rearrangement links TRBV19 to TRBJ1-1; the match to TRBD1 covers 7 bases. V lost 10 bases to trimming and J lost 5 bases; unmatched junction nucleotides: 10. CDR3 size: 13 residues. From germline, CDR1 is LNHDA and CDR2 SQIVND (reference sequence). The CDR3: CATQQGSETEAFF. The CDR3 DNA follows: TGTGCCACCCAACAGGGGTCGGAAACTGAAGCTTTCTTT.

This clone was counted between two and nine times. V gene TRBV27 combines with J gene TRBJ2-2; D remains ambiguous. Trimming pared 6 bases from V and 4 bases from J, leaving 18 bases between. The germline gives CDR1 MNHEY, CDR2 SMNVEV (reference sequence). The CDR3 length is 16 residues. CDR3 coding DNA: TGTGCCAGCAGACCCACCCCAAGCTTTAGCACCGGGGAGCTGTTTTTT. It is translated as CASRPTPSFSTGELFF.